This T cell receptor (beta chain) originates from a study of cytomegalovirus exposure and HLA in healthy donors. Whole-study findings and limits: Some highly shared sequence variants likely arose as a pipeline artifact.

This cohort consisted of healthy bone marrow donors. PCR used 60 Vbeta primers and 13 Jbeta primers. The assay was immunoSEQ multiplex PCR, and TCRdb's table has in-frame clones only and misses some. The table has fewer than 200,000 clones, 80% seen once. Per the germline V gene, CDR1 is MNHNY and CDR2 is SVGAGI (reference sequence). The J segment lost 3 bases and the V segment lost 5 bases, leaving 8 bases of the junction unmatched. The CDR3 totals 16 residues. In regard to this clone: Its antigen is as yet unknown.

This clonotype was obtained from a woman aged 50 to 65 in good health and CMV-seropositive. The sequenced material came from PBMCs. The rearrangement uses TRBV6-6 and TRBJ1-1, with TRBD1 matching 11 bases. CDR3 region: CASSRPGQGADTEAFF. The DNA for the CDR3 is TGTGCCAGCAGTAGGCCTGGACAGGGGGCCGACACTGAAGCTTTCTTT.